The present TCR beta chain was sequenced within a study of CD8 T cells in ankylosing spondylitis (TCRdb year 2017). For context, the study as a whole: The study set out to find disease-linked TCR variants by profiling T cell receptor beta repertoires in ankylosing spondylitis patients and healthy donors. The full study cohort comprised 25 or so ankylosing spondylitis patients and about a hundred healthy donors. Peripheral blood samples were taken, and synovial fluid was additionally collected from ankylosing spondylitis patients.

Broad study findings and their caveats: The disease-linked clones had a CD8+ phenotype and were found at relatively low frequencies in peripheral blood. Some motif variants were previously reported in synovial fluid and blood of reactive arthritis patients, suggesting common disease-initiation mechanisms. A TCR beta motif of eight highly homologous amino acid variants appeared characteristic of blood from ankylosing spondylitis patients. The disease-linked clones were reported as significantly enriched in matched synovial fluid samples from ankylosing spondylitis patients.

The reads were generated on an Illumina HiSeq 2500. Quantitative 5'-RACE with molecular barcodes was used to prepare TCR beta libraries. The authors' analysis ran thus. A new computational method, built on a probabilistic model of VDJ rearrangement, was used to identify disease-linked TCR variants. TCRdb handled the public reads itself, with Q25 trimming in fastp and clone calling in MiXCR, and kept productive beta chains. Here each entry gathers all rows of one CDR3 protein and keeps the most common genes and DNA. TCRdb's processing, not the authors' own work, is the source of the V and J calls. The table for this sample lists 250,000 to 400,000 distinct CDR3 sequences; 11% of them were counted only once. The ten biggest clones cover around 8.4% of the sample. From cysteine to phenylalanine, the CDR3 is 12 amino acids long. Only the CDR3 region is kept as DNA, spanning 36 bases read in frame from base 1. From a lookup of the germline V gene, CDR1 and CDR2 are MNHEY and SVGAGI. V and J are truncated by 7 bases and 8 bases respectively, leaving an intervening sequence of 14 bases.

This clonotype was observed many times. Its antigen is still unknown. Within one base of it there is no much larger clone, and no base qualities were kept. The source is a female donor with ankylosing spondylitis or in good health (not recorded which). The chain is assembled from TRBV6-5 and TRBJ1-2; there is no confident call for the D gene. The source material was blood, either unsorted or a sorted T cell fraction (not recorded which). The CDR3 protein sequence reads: CASTNSGGGYTF. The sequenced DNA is TGTGCCAGCACTAACTCAGGCGGAGGCTACACCTTC.